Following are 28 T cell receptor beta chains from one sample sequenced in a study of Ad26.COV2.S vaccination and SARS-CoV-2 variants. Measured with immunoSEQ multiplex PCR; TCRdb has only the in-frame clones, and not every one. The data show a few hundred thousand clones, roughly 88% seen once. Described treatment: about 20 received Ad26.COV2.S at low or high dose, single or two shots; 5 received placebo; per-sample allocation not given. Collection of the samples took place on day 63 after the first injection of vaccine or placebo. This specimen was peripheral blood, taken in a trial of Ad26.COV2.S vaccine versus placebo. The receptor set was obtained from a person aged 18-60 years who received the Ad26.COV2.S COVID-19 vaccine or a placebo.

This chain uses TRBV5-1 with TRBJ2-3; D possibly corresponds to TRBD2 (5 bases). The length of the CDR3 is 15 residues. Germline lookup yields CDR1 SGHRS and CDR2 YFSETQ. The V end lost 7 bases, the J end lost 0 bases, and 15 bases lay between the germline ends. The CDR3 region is CASARTDPSTDTQYF. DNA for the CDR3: TGCGCCAGCGCCCGGACTGACCCTAGCACAGATACGCAGTATTTT.

CDR3 loop: CASSLRPNRERNTEAFF. For the CDR3, the DNA is TGTGCCAGCAGTCTGCGACCGAACCGGGAAAGAAACACTGAAGCTTTCTTT. This rearrangement joins TRBV6-6 to TRBJ1-1; D gene uncertain. From germline, CDR1 is MNHNY and CDR2 SVGAGI (reference sequence). This CDR3 is 17 amino acids long. Trimming removed 5 bases at V and 2 bases at J, with 21 bases between.

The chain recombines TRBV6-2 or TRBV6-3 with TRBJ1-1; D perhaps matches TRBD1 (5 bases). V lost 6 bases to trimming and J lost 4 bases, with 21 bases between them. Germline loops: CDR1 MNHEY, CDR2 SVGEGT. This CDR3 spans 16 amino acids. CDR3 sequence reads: CASSRPFSGPTTEAFF. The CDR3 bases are TGTGCCAGCAGCCGACCCTTCTCGGGGCCCACCACTGAAGCTTTCTTT.

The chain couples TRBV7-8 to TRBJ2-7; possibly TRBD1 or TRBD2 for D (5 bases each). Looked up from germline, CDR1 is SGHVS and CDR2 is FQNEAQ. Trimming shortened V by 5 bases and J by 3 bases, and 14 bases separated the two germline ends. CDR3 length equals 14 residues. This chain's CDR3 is CASSPRDRNYEQYV. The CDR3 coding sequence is TGTGCCAGCAGCCCGAGGGACCGAAACTACGAGCAGTACGTC.

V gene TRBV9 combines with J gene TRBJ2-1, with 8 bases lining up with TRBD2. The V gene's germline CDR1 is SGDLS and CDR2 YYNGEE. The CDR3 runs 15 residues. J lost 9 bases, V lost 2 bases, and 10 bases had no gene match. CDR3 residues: CASSVAGLDDSEQFF. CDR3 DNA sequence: TGTGCCAGCAGCGTTGCGGGACTAGATGATAGTGAGCAGTTCTTC.

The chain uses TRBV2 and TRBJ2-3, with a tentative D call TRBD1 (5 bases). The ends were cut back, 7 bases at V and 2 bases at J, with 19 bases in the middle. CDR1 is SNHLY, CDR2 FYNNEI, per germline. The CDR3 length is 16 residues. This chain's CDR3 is CASNEAGSGDTDTQYF. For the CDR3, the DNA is TGTGCCAGCAATGAGGCAGGGTCTGGGGACACAGATACGCAGTATTTT. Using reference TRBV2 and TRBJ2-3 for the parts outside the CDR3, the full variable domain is EPEVTQTPSHQVTQMGQEVILRCVPISNHLYFYWYRQILGQKVEFLVSFYNNEISEKSEIFDDQFSVERPDGSNFTLKIRSTKLEDSAMYFCASNEAGSGDTDTQYFGPGTRLTVL.

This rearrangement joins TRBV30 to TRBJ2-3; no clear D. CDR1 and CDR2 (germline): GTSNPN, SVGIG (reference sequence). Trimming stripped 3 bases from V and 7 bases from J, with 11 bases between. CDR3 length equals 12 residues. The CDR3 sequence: CAWRGPWNTQYF. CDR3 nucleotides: TGTGCCTGGAGGGGCCCGTGGAATACGCAGTATTTT.

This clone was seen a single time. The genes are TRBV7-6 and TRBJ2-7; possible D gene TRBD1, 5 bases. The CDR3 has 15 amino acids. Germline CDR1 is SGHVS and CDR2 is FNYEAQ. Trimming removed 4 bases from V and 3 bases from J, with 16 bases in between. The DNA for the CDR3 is TGTGCCAGCAGCTGGGCTGCCAGGGCAGGCTACGAGCAGTACTTC. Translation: CASSWAARAGYEQYF.

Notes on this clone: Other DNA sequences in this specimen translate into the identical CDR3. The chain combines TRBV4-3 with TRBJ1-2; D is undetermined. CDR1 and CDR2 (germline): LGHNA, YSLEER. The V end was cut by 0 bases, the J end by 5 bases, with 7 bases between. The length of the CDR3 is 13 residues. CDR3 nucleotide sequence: TGCGCCAGCAGCCAAGATCTAGGATATGGCTACACCTTC. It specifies CASSQDLGYGYTF.

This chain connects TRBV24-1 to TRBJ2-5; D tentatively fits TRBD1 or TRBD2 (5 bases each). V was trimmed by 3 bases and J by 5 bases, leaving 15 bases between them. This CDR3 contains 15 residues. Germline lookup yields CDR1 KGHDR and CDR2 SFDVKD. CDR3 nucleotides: TGTGCCACCAGTGATCCCCTTGGGGGAGTGGAGACCCAGTACTTC. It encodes CATSDPLGGVETQYF.

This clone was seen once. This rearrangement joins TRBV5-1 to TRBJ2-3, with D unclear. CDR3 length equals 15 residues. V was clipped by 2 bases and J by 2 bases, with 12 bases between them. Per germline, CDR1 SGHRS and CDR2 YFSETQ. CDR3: CASSFTEIDTDTQYF. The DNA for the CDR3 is TGCGCCAGCAGCTTTACAGAAATAGACACAGATACGCAGTATTTT.

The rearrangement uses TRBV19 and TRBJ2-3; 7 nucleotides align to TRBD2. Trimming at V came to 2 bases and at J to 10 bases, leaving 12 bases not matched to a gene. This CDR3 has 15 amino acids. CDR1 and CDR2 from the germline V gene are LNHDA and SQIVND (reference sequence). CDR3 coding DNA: TGTGCCAGTAGTATATCCCCCCTAGCGGCGGGCGCGCAGTATTTT. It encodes CASSISPLAAGAQYF.

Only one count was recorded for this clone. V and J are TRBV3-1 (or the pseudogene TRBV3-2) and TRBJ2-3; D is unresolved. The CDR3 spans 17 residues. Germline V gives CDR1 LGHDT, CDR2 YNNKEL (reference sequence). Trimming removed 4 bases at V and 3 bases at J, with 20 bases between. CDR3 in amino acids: CASSPPFSPRPTDTQYF. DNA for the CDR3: TGTGCCAGCAGCCCACCGTTTAGTCCCCGGCCTACAGATACGCAGTATTTT.

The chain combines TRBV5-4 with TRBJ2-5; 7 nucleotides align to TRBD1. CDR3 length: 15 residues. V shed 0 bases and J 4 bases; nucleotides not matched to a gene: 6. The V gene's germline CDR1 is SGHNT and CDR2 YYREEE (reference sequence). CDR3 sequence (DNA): TGTGCCAGCAGCTTGGTCGGACAGGCCTCAGAGACCCAGTACTTC. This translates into CASSLVGQASETQYF.

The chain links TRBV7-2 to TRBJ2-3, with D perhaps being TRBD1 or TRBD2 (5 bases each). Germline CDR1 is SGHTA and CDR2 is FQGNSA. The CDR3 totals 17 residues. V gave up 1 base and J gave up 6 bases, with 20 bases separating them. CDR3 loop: CASSLVGLTGSDDTQYF. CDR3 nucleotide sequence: TGTGCCAGCAGCTTAGTGGGGCTGACGGGGTCGGACGATACGCAGTATTTT.

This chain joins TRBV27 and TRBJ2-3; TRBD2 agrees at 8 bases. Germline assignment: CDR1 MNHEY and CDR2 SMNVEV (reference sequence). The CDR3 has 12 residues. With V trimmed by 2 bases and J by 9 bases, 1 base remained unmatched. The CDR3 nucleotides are TGTGCCAGCAGTTTACTAGCGGGCACGCAGTATTTT. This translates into CASSLLAGTQYF.

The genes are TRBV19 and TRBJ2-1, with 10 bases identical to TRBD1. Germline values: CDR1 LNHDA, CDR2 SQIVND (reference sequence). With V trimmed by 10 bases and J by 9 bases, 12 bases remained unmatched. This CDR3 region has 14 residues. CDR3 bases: TGTGCCACCACCAGACAGGGGGCAAGTAGTGAGCAGTTCTTC. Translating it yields CATTRQGASSEQFF.

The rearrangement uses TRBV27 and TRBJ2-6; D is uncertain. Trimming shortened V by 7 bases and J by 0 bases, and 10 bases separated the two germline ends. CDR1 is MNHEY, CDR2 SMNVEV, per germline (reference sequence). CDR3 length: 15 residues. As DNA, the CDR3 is TGTGCCAGCATGAGTCTAGGCTCTGGGGCCAACGTCCTGACTTTC. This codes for CASMSLGSGANVLTF. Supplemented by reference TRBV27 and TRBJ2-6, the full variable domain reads EAQVTQNPRYLITVTGKKLTVTCSQNMNHEYMSWYRQDPGLGLRQIYYSMNVEVTDKGDVPEGYKVSRKEKRNFPLILESPSPNQTSLYFCASMSLGSGANVLTFGAGSRLTVL.

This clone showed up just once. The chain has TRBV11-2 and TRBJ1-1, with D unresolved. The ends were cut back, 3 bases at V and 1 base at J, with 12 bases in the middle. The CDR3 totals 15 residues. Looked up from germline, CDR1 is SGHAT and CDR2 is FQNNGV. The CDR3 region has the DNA TGTGCCAGCAGCTTCAATCGACTGGCGAACACTGAAGCTTTCTTT. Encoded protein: CASSFNRLANTEAFF.

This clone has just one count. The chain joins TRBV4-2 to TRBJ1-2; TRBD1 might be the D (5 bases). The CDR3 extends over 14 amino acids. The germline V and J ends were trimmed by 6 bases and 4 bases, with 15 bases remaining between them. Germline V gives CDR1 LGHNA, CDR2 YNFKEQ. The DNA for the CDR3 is TGTGCCAGCAGACGGGACTCGGGGCGCTATGGCTACACCTTC. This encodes CASRRDSGRYGYTF.

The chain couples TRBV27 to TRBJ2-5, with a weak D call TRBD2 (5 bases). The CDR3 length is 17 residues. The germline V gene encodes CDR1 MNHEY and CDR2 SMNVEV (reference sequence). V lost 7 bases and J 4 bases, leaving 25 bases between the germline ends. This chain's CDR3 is CASTPSSWFSAGETQYF. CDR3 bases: TGTGCCAGCACTCCCTCGAGTTGGTTTAGCGCCGGAGAGACCCAGTACTTC.

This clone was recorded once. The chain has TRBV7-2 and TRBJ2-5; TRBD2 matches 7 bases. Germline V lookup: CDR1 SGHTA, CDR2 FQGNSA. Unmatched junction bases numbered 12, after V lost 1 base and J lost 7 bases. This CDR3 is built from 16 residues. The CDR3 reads CASSLVAGLGSVTQYF. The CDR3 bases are TGTGCCAGCAGCTTAGTGGCTGGACTAGGATCGGTGACCCAGTACTTC.

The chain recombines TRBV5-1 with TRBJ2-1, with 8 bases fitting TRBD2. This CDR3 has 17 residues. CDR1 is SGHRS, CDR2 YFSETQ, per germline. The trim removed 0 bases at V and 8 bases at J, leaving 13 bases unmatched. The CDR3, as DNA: TGCGCCAGCAGCTTGGCCTTCGCGGGGGGCGAGGTTGATGAGCAGTTCTTC. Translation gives CASSLAFAGGEVDEQFF.

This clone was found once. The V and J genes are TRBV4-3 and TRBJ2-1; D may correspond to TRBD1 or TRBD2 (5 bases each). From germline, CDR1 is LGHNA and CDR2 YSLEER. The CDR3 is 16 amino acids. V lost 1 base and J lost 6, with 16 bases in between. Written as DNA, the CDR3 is TGCGCCAGCAGCCAAGCGGGACCCCTGATGCCCAATGAGCAGTTCTTC. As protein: CASSQAGPLMPNEQFF.

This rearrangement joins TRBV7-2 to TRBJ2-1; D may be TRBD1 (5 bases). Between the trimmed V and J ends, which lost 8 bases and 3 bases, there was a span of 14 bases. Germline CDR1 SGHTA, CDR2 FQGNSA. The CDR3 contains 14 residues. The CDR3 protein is CASGLGQGYNEQFF. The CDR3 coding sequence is TGTGCCAGCGGCCTGGGGCAGGGCTACAATGAGCAGTTCTTC.

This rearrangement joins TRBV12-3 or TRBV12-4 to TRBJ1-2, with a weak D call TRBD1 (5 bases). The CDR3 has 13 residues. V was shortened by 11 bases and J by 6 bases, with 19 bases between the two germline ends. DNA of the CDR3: TGTGCCGGATTCGATTCCTGGGGGAATGGCTACACCTTC. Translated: CAGFDSWGNGYTF.

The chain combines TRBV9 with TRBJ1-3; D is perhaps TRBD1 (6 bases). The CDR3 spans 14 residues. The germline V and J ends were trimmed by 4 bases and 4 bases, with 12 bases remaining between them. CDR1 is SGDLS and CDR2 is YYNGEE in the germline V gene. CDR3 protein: CASSLGQTGNTIYF. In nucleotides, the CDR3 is TGTGCCAGCAGCCTCGGACAGACGGGAAACACCATATATTTT.

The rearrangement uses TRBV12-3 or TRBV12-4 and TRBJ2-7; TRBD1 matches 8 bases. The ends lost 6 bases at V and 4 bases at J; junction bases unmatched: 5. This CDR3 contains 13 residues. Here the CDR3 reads CASRRDRQYEQYF. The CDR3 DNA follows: TGTGCCAGCAGAAGGGACAGGCAATACGAGCAGTACTTC.